The T cell receptor (beta chain) under discussion was sequenced for a study of blood T cell repertoires in COVID-19. Turning to the study itself: The United States, Italy and Spain supplied acute and convalescent COVID-19 samples.

Adults between about 18 and 95 years of age took part from fewer than 30 US areas. Participant-reported clinical history was the basis for cohort assignment. V was clipped by 7 bases and J by 8 bases; unmatched bases: 7. CDR1 and CDR2 (germline): SGHDN, FVKESK. CDR3 length: 13 residues. This clone was counted between two and nine times. Methods used by the authors: Amplifying reference gene primers gave estimates of nucleated cell counts. Repertoires were generated with immunoSEQ multiplex PCR, while TCRdb's copy carries only in-frame clones and drops some. V, J and clone size were drawn from that table, and D and trimming were deduced from the DNA. The profile shows about 200,000 clones, about nine tenths of them singletons.

The sequenced material came from PBMCs or T cells enriched from blood (not recorded which). This TCR came from a woman between 25 and 40 years old who had recovered from COVID-19. The J gene is TRBJ1-2, the V gene TRBV14; 10 bases match TRBD1. The CDR3 loop reads CASTRDRGLGYTF. CDR3 bases: TGTGCCAGCACCAGGGACAGGGGACTCGGCTACACCTTC.